This TCR beta chain was captured in a study of blood T cell repertoires in COVID-19. On the study more broadly: Collection of acute and convalescent COVID-19 samples took place in the United States, Italy and Spain.

CDR3 length: 16 amino acids. The germline V and J ends were trimmed by 6 bases and 0 bases, with 15 bases remaining between them. Germline V gives CDR1 MNHNY, CDR2 SVGAGI (reference sequence). This table comes from immunoSEQ multiplex PCR, and its TCRdb copy is limited to in-frame clones, with some not included. In the table there are hundreds of thousands of clones, 75% to 85% of which are singletons. This clone was found a few times. Sequencing used PBMCs or T cells enriched from blood (not recorded which). The chain employs TRBV6-6 and TRBJ1-5; tentative D call: TRBD1 (5 bases). The receptor was derived from a woman aged 45-59 years with acute COVID-19. CDR3 coding DNA: TGTGCCAGCAGATCTCTGGACACCCGTAGCAATCAGCCCCAGCATTTT. Translated: CASRSLDTRSNQPQHF.